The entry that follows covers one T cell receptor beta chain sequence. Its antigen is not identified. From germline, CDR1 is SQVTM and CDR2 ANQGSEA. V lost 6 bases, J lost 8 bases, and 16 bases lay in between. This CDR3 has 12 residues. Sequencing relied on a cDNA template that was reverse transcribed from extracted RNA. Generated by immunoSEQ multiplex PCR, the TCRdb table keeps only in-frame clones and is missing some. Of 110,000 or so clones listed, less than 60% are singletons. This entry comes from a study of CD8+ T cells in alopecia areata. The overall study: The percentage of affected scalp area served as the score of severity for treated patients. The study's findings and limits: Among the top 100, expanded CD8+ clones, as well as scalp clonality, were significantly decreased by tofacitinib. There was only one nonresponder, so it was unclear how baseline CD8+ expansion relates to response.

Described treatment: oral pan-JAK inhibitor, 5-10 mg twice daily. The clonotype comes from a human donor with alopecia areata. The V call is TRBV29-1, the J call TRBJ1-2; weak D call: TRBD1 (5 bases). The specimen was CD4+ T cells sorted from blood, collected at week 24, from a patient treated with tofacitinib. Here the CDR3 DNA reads TGCAGCGTGGGGGAACCCCCTTGGGGCTACACCTTC. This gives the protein CSVGEPPWGYTF.